These T cell receptor beta chains were read from a single sample in a study of CD8+ T cells in alopecia areata. This table comes from immunoSEQ multiplex PCR, and its TCRdb copy is limited to in-frame clones, with some not included. Found here are about 250,000 clones, about 62% of them singletons; the top ten hold about 0.89%. Sequencing was performed on CD4+ T cells sorted from blood, taken between weeks 51 and 54, from a patient treated with tofacitinib. The origin of the receptors is a human donor with alopecia areata. The conserved cysteine and the conserved F or W are not part of the CDR3 here. The D gene is left open where the match is weak.

D gene	V gene	J gene	CDR3 protein
NA	TRBV30	TRBJ2-5	AWSWARGETQY
NA	TRBV5-4	TRBJ2-3	ASSPGTVRSTDTQY
TRBD1	TRBV27	TRBJ2-3	ASSSRTGSDTQY
TRBD2	TRBV30	TRBJ2-4	AWSPGLQNIQY
NA	TRBV7-2	TRBJ1-2	ASSLVSDNYGYT
NA	TRBV15	TRBJ1-5	ATSTQGGNQPQH
NA	TRBV14	TRBJ1-6	ASSQVRGGSPLH
TRBD1	TRBV29-1	TRBJ2-7	SVEAGGLGYEQY
TRBD1	TRBV7-2	TRBJ1-1	ASSSRGQGNTEAF
NA	TRBV20-1	TRBJ1-1	SARFRREAF
NA	TRBV25-1	TRBJ1-4	ASRDSRRGMGEKLF
NA	TRBV27	TRBJ2-5	ASSFGSAQETQY
TRBD1	TRBV30	TRBJ1-5	AWSGGQEPYGNQPQH
NA	TRBV27	TRBJ1-1	ASKECEAF
NA	TRBV30	TRBJ2-7	AWRGPDYEQY
NA	TRBV29-1	TRBJ1-6	SAAGSYNSPLH
TRBD1	TRBV27	TRBJ2-7	ASSPVTGTGLSYEQY
NA	TRBV15	TRBJ1-1	ATSRGATDTEAF
NA	TRBV30	TRBJ2-3	AWIPVSTDTQY
TRBD1	TRBV6-5	TRBJ2-1	ASSYLGQGAFGQF
NA	TRBV5-1	TRBJ2-1	ASSLDRVGNEQF
NA	TRBV30	TRBJ2-7	AWSVAYEQY
NA	TRBV29-1	TRBJ2-1	SAYQGLYNEQF
TRBD2	TRBV29-1	TRBJ2-5	SGQRGMQETQY
NA	TRBV7-9	TRBJ1-4	ASSLELAVNEKLF
NA	TRBV29-1	TRBJ2-1	SAMNNEQF